This entry concerns a single TCR beta chain. The antigen is not known. Assay: immunoSEQ multiplex PCR; the TCRdb copy retains only in-frame clones and omits some. The table includes about 350,000 clones, 92% detected once. The CDR3 spans 15 residues. J lost 3 bases, V lost 0 bases, and 5 bases had no gene match. The germline V gene has CDR1 SGDLS and CDR2 YYNGEE. This sample is drawn from a study of Ad26.COV2.S vaccination and SARS-CoV-2 variants. Study results and caveats: Overall T cell responses may have been underestimated by the analyses of TCR breadth and depth. CD8+ and CD4+ T cells specific for spike reportedly responded with substantial breadth after vaccination. Vaccinees showed greater spike-specific TCR breadth than placebo recipients.

Sequencing was performed on peripheral blood, taken after recovery from COVID-19. This receptor was taken from a human donor who had recovered from COVID-19. The V gene is TRBV9, the J gene TRBJ2-7; 8 bases are shared with TRBD2. CDR3 sequence (DNA): TGTGCCAGCAGCGTAGGGGGACTAGGTAGCTACGAGCAGTACTTC. Protein sequence: CASSVGGLGSYEQYF.